Presented here are 21 T cell receptor beta chains from one specimen sequenced in a study of T cells in Graves' hyperthyroidism and ophthalmopathy. The source material, RNA transcripts, was used to amplify TCR beta CDR3 regions. The primer set for the first-round RT-PCR of the TCR CDR3 was HTBI. Each CDR3 protein gets one entry after TCRdb re-called the multiplex PCR reads with MiXCR. The data show about 350,000 distinct CDR3 sequences, approximately 13% seen once. The sequencing input was blood. The receptors shown here come from a woman younger than 45 with Graves' hyperthyroidism.

This clonotype was detected only once. V and J are TRBV7-3 and TRBJ2-1; no clear D. V lost 6 bases and J 1 base, leaving 13 bases between the germline ends. The CDR3 sequence is 15 residues long. From germline, CDR1 is SGHTA and CDR2 FQGTGA. The CDR3 DNA follows: TGTGCCAGCAGTAGTGACCCTCGATCCTACAATGAGCAGTTCTTC. Translating it yields CASSSDPRSYNEQFF.

The chain employs TRBV30 and TRBJ2-7, with 10 bases matching TRBD1. The germline CDR1 and CDR2 sequences are GTSNPN and SVGIG (reference sequence). V dropped 4 bases and J dropped 5; count of bases not matched to a gene: 5. This CDR3 comprises 13 residues. The CDR3 protein is CAWTGTGDNEQYF. The CDR3 region has the DNA TGTGCCTGGACAGGGACAGGGGATAACGAGCAGTACTTC.

This clonotype occurred many times. V gene TRBV12-3 or TRBV12-4 combines with J gene TRBJ1-3, with D uncertain. V lost 5 bases and J lost 6, with 14 bases in between. This CDR3 is built from 14 residues. CDR3 region: CASSVNAFENTIYF. The DNA of the CDR3 is TGTGCCAGCAGTGTGAACGCTTTTGAAAACACCATATATTTT.

This clonotype was counted only a few times. The chain is built from TRBV7-9 and TRBJ2-6; 9 nucleotides line up with TRBD1. Germline CDR1 is SEHNR and CDR2 is FQNEAQ (reference sequence). Losses at the gene ends were 4 bases for V and 0 bases for J; bases not matched to a gene: 10. This CDR3 has 19 residues. The DNA for the CDR3 is TGTGCCAGCAGCTCCCCGCCGGGACAGGGCCCCTCTGGGGCCAACGTCCTGACTTTC. It translates to CASSSPPGQGPSGANVLTF.

This clonotype has a count of ten or more. This chain uses TRBV12-3 or TRBV12-4 with TRBJ1-6; 7 nucleotides align to TRBD1. The CDR3 covers 15 residues. V was pared by 6 bases and J by 7 bases, with 9 bases of the junction left unmatched. The CDR3 sequence is CASSSSETGNSPLHF. DNA for the CDR3: TGTGCCAGCAGCTCCTCGGAGACAGGGAATTCACCCCTCCACTTT.

The table lists this clonotype with a few counts. The chain joins TRBV7-9 to TRBJ1-2; D not resolved. Trimming removed 8 bases at V and 5 bases at J, with 12 bases between. This CDR3 has 12 amino acids. Germline lookup yields CDR1 SEHNR and CDR2 FQNEAQ (reference sequence). This CDR3 is CASPGPLYGYTF. The CDR3 region has the DNA TGTGCCAGCCCCGGCCCCTTGTATGGCTACACCTTC.

This clonotype has just one count. The chain carries TRBV27 and TRBJ1-1; possibly TRBD1 for D (5 bases). V shed 3 bases and J shed 1 base, with 12 bases lying between them. The germline V gene has CDR1 MNHEY and CDR2 SMNVEV (reference sequence). CDR3 length: 15 residues. CDR3 nucleotide sequence: TGTGCCAGCAGTTTCGTAAAACAGGAGAACACTGAAGCTTTCTTT. This encodes CASSFVKQENTEAFF.

As for this clonotype: One junction end disagrees with the germline gene, perhaps due to a read error. This chain's CDR3 is CATGGLAGQPGELFF. In DNA form, the CDR3 reads TGTGCCACGGGGGGACTAGCGGGGCAACCCGGGGAGCTATTTTTT. The chain is built from TRBV19 and TRBJ2-2; 13 nucleotides agree with TRBD2. Germline V gene lookup returns CDR1 LNHDA and CDR2 SQIVND (reference sequence). The CDR3 totals 15 residues.

This clonotype was recorded many times. The chain uses TRBV20-1 and TRBJ2-7; 8 nucleotides align to TRBD2. Losses at the gene ends were 7 bases for V and 4 bases for J; bases not matched to a gene: 9. The CDR3 extends over 13 amino acids. Germline CDR1 reads DFQATT; CDR2 reads SNEGSKA (reference sequence). As DNA, the CDR3 is TGCAGTGTAGAGGCGGGAGGAGTTTACGAGCAGTACTTC. This gives the protein CSVEAGGVYEQYF.

This clonotype was detected a few times. The genes are TRBV28 and TRBJ2-7; D uncertain. CDR1 and CDR2 (germline): MDHEN, SYDVKM. CDR3 length: 13 amino acids. V shed 7 bases and J shed 2 bases, with 12 bases lying between them. The CDR3 nucleotides are TGTGCCAGCACCCCACACCGTACCTACGAGCAGTACTTC. This encodes CASTPHRTYEQYF.

Turning to this clonotype: A much larger clone differs from this one at a single base, so this may be a read error. Written as DNA, the CDR3 is TGTGCCGCGACCAGTGCCCATAGCAATCAGCCCCAGCATTTT. Translating gives CAATSAHSNQPQHF. J is TRBJ1-5 and V is TRBV28; D gene uncertain. CDR3 length: 14 amino acids. CDR1 and CDR2 from the germline V gene are MDHEN and SYDVKM. The V and J ends lost 11 bases and 0 bases respectively, with 14 bases between them.

There are a few counts of this clonotype. The chain recombines TRBV24-1 with TRBJ2-3; D call uncertain. V was trimmed by 6 bases and J by 6 bases, leaving 12 bases between them. Germline V gene sequence: CDR1 KGHDR, CDR2 SFDVKD. CDR3 length: 13 residues. Here the CDR3 reads CATSQSGVDTQYF. CDR3 nucleotides: TGTGCCACCAGTCAGAGTGGGGTTGATACGCAGTATTTT.

The chain uses TRBV6-5 and TRBJ1-4; no clear D. V was clipped by 2 bases and J by 5 bases, with 12 bases between them. Germline CDR1 MNHEY, CDR2 SVGAGI. CDR3 size: 15 residues. CDR3 bases: TGTGCCAGCAGTTACGGTCCGTTACCGAATGAAAAACTGTTTTTT. Translated, it gives CASSYGPLPNEKLFF.

This clonotype was observed a handful of times. The chain links TRBV7-6 to TRBJ1-5; D call uncertain. Germline CDR1 and CDR2: SGHVS and FNYEAQ. The CDR3 covers 13 residues. V lost 1 base, J lost 6 bases, and 7 bases lay in between. The CDR3, as DNA: TGTGCCAGCAGCTTAGATGAGGCTCAGCCCCAGCATTTT. Translated: CASSLDEAQPQHF.

The chain links TRBV5-1 to TRBJ2-4; D assignment may be TRBD1 or TRBD2 (6 bases each). CDR3 size: 15 residues. V lost 1 base and J 5 bases, leaving 13 bases between the germline ends. CDR1 SGHRS and CDR2 YFSETQ come from the germline V gene. CDR3 sequence (DNA): TGCGCCAGCAGCTTGTACGGGGGCCAGGAAAACATTCAGTACTTC. Its translation is CASSLYGGQENIQYF. Together with reference TRBV5-1 and TRBJ2-4, the CDR3 gives the full variable domain: KAGVTQTPRYLIKTRGQQVTLSCSPISGHRSVSWYQQTPGQGLQFLFEYFSETQRNKGNFPGRFSGRQFSNSRSEMNVSTLELGDSALYLCASSLYGGQENIQYFGAGTRLSVL.

In this sample, this clonotype turned up many times. This rearrangement joins TRBV3-1 to TRBJ2-7, with D unclear. Looked up from germline, CDR1 is LGHDT and CDR2 is YNNKEL (reference sequence). This CDR3 contains 14 residues. V was trimmed by 1 base and J by 7 bases, leaving 14 bases between them. The CDR3 region is CASSQALGSSEQYF. The DNA for the CDR3 is TGTGCCAGCAGCCAAGCCTTGGGATCTTCGGAGCAGTACTTC.

This clonotype was observed at least ten times. The CDR3 nucleotides read TGTGCCAGCAGTTTCAGAACGGGCACCGGGGAGCTGTTTTTT. It is translated as CASSFRTGTGELFF. The rearrangement uses TRBV28 and TRBJ2-2, with unresolved D. The V and J ends lost 3 bases and 4 bases respectively, with 9 bases between them. The germline CDR1 and CDR2 sequences are MDHEN and SYDVKM. The CDR3 loop spans 14 amino acids.

A few counts support this clonotype. The chain carries TRBV27 and TRBJ2-3; TRBD2 matches 7 bases. The CDR3 runs to 15 residues. CDR1 is MNHEY and CDR2 is SMNVEV in the germline V gene (reference sequence). J lost 0 bases, V lost 3 bases, and 3 bases had no gene match. CDR3 region: CASSFRSGSTDTQYF. As DNA, the CDR3 is TGTGCCAGCAGTTTTCGTAGCGGGAGCACAGATACGCAGTATTTT.

This rearrangement joins TRBV7-9 to TRBJ2-1, with TRBD2 matching over 7 bases. Germline trimming cut 5 bases from V and 15 bases from J; bases unmatched to any gene: 7. Germline CDR1 SEHNR, CDR2 FQNEAQ (reference sequence). CDR3 length: 11 residues. CDR3 DNA: TGTGCCAGCAGCGCGGGAGTTCATCCGTTCTTC. Protein sequence: CASSAGVHPFF.

This clonotype was recorded many times. The chain uses TRBV7-3 and TRBJ2-5; 7 bases align to TRBD2. CDR3 length: 13 amino acids. Germline CDR1 and CDR2: SGHTA and FQGTGA. The ends lost 4 bases at V and 4 bases at J; junction bases unmatched: 3. The CDR3 loop reads CASSWGGTETQYF. CDR3 sequence (DNA): TGTGCCAGCAGCTGGGGGGGAACAGAGACCCAGTACTTC.

In this sample, this clonotype turned up many times. The gene calls are TRBV30 and TRBJ2-7; 8 positions match TRBD1. The CDR3 spans 13 residues. Germline CDR1 reads GTSNPN; CDR2 reads SVGIG (reference sequence). Trimming removed 4 bases from V and 2 bases from J; junction bases left unmatched: 4. In nucleotides, the CDR3 is TGTGCCTGGAACCGGGACAGGACCTACGAGCAGTACTTC. Protein product: CAWNRDRTYEQYF. Looking up the rest from reference TRBV30 and TRBJ2-7 gives the full variable domain: SQTIHQWPATLVQPVGSPLSLECTVEGTSNPNLYWYRQAAGRGLQLLFYSVGIGQISSEVPQNLSASRPQDRQFILSSKKLLLSDSGFYLCAWNRDRTYEQYFGPGTRLTVT.